The clone carrying this TCR beta chain was seen at least ten times. The antigen remains undetermined. These data come from a study of T cells in Graves' hyperthyroidism and ophthalmopathy. Study as a whole: Peripheral blood specimens were obtained at initial diagnosis, prior to any treatment. Findings and caveats of the study: Median prediction lead before ophthalmopathy onset was about 6.7 months with the model.

A NOSPECS grade of at least 4, a Clinical Activity Score of at least 3 and duration under 3 months were recorded in ophthalmopathy patients. The source material, RNA transcripts, was used to amplify TCR beta CDR3 regions. HTBI primers were employed in a first-round RT-PCR of the TCR CDR3. TCRdb itself ran the multiplex PCR reads through MiXCR, one entry per CDR3 protein. This table holds around 250,000 distinct CDR3 sequences, roughly 15% found once. This CDR3 spans 13 amino acids. Trimming shortened V by 4 bases and J by 5 bases, and 11 bases separated the two germline ends. CDR1 is ENHRY and CDR2 is SYGVKD in the germline V gene.

The sample consisted of blood. The V and J genes are TRBV10-3 and TRBJ1-1; D uncertain. The source is a woman younger than 30 with Graves' ophthalmopathy. The CDR3 loop reads CAISAGDATEAFF. As DNA, the CDR3 is TGTGCCATCAGTGCCGGGGATGCGACTGAAGCTTTCTTT.